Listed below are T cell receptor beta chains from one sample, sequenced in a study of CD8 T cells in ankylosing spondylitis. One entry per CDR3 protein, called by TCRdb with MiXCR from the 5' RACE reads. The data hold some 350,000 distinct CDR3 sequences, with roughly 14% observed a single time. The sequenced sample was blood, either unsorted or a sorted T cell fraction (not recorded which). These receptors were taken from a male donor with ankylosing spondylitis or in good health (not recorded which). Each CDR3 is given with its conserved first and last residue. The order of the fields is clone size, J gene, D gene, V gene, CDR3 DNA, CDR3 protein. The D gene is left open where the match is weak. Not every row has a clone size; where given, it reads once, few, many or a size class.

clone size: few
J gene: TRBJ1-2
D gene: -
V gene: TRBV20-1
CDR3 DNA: TGCAGTGTTACGAGATCGGGGGCACCCCATGGCTACACCTTC
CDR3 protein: CSVTRSGAPHGYTF

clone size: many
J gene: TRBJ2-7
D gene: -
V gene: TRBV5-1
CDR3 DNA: TGCGCCAGCAGCTTGTTTTCCTACGAGCAGTACTTC
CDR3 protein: CASSLFSYEQYF

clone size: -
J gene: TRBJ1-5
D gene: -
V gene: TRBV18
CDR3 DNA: TGTGCCAGCTCGCCGGGGTCCCAGCCCCAGCATTTT
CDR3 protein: CASSPGSQPQHF

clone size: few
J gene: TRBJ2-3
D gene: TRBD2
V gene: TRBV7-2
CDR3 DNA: TGTGCCAGCAGCTTAGGGGGAGCGGGGTCAGATACGCAGTATTTT
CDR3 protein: CASSLGGAGSDTQYF

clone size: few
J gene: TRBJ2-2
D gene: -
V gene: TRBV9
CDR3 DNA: TGTGCCAGCAGCGTTGATCAGGGGTACACCGGGGAGCTGTTTTTT
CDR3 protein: CASSVDQGYTGELFF

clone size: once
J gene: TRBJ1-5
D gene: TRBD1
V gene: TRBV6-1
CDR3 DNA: TGTGCCAACAAAGGACAGGGAAGAGGCCAGCCCCAGCATTTT
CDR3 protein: CANKGQGRGQPQHF

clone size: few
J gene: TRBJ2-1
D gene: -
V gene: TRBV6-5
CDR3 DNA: TGTGCCAGCAGTTACCCAAAAGGGGGATACAATGAGCAGTTCTTC
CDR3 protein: CASSYPKGGYNEQFF

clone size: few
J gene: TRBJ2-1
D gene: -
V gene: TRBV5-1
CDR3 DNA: TGCGCCAGCAGCTCCCGGGCGGGTCGCAATGAGCAGTTCTTC
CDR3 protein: CASSSRAGRNEQFF

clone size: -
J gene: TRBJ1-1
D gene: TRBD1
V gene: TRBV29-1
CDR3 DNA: TGCAGCGCGTTGACAGGGGCCACTGAAGCTTTCTTT
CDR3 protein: CSALTGATEAFF

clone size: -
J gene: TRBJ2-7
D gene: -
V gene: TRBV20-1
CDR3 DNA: TGCAGTGCCCGAGGAGGGGCGGGGTACGAGCAGTACTTC
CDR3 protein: CSARGGAGYEQYF

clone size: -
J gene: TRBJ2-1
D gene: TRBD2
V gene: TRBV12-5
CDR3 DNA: TGTGTCGGGGGGGGGCAGGGCGATGAGCAGTTCTTC
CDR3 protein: CVGGGQGDEQFF

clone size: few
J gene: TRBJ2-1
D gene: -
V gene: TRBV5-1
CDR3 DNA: TGCGCCAGCAGAACTAAAGGGGTTAACGATCGAGAGCAGTTCTTC
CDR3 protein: CASRTKGVNDREQFF

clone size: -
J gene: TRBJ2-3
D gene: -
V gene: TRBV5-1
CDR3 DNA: TGCGCCAGCAGCACGGGGGACCGGTCAGATACGCAGTATTTT
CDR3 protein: CASSTGDRSDTQYF

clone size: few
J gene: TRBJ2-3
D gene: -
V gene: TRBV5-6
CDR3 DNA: TGTGCCAGCAGCTCGAGTAGGACAGGTGGAGGGGATACGCAGTATTTT
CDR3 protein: CASSSSRTGGGDTQYF

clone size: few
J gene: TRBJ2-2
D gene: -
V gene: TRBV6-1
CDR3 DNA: TGTGCCAGCAGGGCTGGAGAAAGGACCGGGGAGCTGTTTTTT
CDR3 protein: CASRAGERTGELFF

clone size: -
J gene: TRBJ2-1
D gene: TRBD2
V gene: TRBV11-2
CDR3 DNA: TGTGCCAGCAGCTCCCCCCCGGGAGGGAGGAGTGAGCAGTTCTTC
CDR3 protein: CASSSPPGGRSEQFF

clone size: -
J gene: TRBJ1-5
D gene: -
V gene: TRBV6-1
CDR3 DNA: TGTGCCAGCAGTGAAGGGGGAGGGTGGGGCAATCAGCCCCAGCATTTT
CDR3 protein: CASSEGGGWGNQPQHF

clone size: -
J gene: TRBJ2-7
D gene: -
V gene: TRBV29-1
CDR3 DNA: TGCAGCGTTGGAACAGGGCGAGGTTCCTACGAGCAGTACTTC
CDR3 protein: CSVGTGRGSYEQYF

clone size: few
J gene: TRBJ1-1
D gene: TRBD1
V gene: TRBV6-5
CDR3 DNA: TGTGCCAGCAGTTACCTAGGCCAGGGGGAGGGCGCTGAAGCTTTCTTT
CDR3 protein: CASSYLGQGEGAEAFF

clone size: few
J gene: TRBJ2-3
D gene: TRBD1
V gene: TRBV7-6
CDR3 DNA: TGTGCCAGCAGCTCCTCATTACAGGGGGACCACACAGATACGCAGTATTTT
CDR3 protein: CASSSSLQGDHTDTQYF

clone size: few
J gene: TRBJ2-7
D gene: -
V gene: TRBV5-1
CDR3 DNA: TGCGCCAGCAGCTTGCCTTCCGGGGTCTACGAGCAGTACTTC
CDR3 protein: CASSLPSGVYEQYF

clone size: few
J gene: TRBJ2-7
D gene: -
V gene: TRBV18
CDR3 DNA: TGTGCCAGCTCACCACATAACTGGGGCTCCTACGAGCAGTACTTC
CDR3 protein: CASSPHNWGSYEQYF

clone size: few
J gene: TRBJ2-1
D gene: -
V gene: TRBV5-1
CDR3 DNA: TGCGCCAGCAGCTTGGGGATCCGGGGCCCTTACAATGAGCAGTTCTTC
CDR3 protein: CASSLGIRGPYNEQFF

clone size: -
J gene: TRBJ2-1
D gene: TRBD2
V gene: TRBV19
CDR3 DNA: TGTGCCAGTAGTATAGAGGTTGGAGGGGTAGCGGGAACGAATGAGCAGTTCTTC
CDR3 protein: CASSIEVGGVAGTNEQFF

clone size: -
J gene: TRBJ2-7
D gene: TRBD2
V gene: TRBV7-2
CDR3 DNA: TGTGCCAGCAGCTCCCCCGGGACTAGCCCTTACGAGCAGTACTTC
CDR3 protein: CASSSPGTSPYEQYF

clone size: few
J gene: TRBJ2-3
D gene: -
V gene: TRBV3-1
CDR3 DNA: TGTGCCAGCAGCCAAGAAAGGGCATCCACCCGGCGCACAGATACGCAGTATTTT
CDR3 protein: CASSQERASTRRTDTQYF

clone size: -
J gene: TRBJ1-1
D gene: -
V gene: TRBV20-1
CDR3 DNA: TGCAGTGGTTCCCGGAACACTGAAGCTTTCTTT
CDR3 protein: CSGSRNTEAFF

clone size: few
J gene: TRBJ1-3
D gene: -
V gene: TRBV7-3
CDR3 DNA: TGTGCCAGCAGCTTAAGGGCCACAGTGGGGGCTACTGGAAACACCATATATTTT
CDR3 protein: CASSLRATVGATGNTIYF

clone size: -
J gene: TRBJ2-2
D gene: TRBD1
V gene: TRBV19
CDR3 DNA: TGTGCCAGTACCTTGAGAGGGACAGGGAACACCGGGGAGCTGTTTTTT
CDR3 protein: CASTLRGTGNTGELFF

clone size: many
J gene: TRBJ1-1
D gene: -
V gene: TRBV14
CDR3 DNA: TGTGCCAGCAGCCCCTTGACAGGATTGAACACTGAAGCTTTCTTT
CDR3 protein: CASSPLTGLNTEAFF

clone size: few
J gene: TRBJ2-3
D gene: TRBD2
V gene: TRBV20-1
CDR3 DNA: TGCAGTGCAGGGGCTAGCGGGGGGTGGGCAGATACGCAGTATTTT
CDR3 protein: CSAGASGGWADTQYF

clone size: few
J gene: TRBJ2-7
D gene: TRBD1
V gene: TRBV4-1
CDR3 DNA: TGCGCCAGCAGCCAAAGGGACAGGGGGGAGCAGTACTTC
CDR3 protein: CASSQRDRGEQYF

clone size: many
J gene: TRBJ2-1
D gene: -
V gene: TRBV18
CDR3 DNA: TGTGCCAGCTCACCAGGGGCTAGCGACCCGTTCTTC
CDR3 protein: CASSPGASDPFF

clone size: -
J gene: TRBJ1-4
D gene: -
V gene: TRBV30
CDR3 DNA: TGTGCCTGGAGGGGGGGGTCATCCGTTAATGAAAAACTGTTTTTT
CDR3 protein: CAWRGGSSVNEKLFF

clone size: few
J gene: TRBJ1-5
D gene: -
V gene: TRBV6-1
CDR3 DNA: TGTGCCAGCAGTGACAGGGGTGGAAGCAATCAGCCCCAGCATTTT
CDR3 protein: CASSDRGGSNQPQHF

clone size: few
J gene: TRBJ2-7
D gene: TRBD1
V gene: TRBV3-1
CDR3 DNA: TGTGCCAGCAGCCTCGGGACAGGGAATAACGAGCAGTACTTC
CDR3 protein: CASSLGTGNNEQYF

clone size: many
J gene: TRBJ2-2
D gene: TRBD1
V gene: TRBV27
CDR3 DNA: TGTGCCAGCAGCAGAACCGGGACAGCGAACACCGGGGAGCTGTTTTTT
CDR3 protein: CASSRTGTANTGELFF

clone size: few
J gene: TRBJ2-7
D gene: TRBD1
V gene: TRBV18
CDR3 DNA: TGTGCCAGCTCACCGGGACAGGGTAAACACGAGCAGTACTTC
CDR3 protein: CASSPGQGKHEQYF

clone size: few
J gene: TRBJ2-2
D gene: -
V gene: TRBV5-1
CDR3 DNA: TGCGCCAGCAAGGACACCGGGGAGCTGTTTTTT
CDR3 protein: CASKDTGELFF

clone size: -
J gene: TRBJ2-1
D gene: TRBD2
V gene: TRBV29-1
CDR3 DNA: TGCAGCGTCCGCAGGACTAGCGGGAGGGCTGGGGGCTACAATGAGCAGTTCTTC
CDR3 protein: CSVRRTSGRAGGYNEQFF

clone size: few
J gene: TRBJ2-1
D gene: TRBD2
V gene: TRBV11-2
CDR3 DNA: TGTGCCAGCCGGGTTTGGGGGGGGACCTACAATGAGCAGTTCTTC
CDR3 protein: CASRVWGGTYNEQFF

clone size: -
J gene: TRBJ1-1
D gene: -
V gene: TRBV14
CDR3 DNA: TGTGCCAGCAGCCATGGACAGACGGAAGCTTTCTTT
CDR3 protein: CASSHGQTEAFF

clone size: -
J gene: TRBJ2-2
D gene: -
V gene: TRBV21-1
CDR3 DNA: TGTGCCAGCAGCAAAGGAAATAGTTCCGGGGAGCTGTTTTTT
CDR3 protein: CASSKGNSSGELFF

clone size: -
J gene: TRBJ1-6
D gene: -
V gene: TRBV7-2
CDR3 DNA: TGTGCCAGCAGCTTAGTTAGAGGGAGTAATTCACCCCTCCACTTT
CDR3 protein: CASSLVRGSNSPLHF

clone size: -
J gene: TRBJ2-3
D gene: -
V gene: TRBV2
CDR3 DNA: TGTGCCAGCAGTGACCGCGGGACTAGCACAGATACGCAGTATTTT
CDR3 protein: CASSDRGTSTDTQYF

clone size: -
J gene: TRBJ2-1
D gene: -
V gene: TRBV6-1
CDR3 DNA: TGTGCCAGCAGTGAAGTCGGGGACAAGCAGTTCTTC
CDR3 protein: CASSEVGDKQFF